These 14 T cell receptor beta chains originate from one sample sequenced in a study of blood T cell repertoires in COVID-19. TCRdb's table, derived via immunoSEQ multiplex PCR, lists solely in-frame clones and lacks some. This sample has approximately 100,000 clones, with 75% to 90% found just once. Sequencing was carried out using peripheral blood. Source of these receptors: a man between 45 and 60 years old with acute or convalescent COVID-19.

The V and J genes are TRBV9 and TRBJ2-1; D might be TRBD2 (6 bases). The CDR3 consists of 15 residues. Trimming took 0 bases from V and 11 from J, leaving 18 bases between them. The germline CDR1 and CDR2 sequences are SGDLS and YYNGEE. The CDR3, as DNA: TGTGCCAGCAGCGTAGAAAGAGACGCGGGATCCCAGCAGTTCTTC. Amino acids: CASSVERDAGSQQFF.

V is TRBV3-1 (or the pseudogene TRBV3-2) and J is TRBJ1-1; D possibly corresponds to TRBD1 (6 bases). The CDR3 extends over 14 amino acids. The ends were cut back, 2 bases at V and 1 base at J, with 8 bases in the middle. Germline V gene lookup returns CDR1 LGHDT and CDR2 YNNKEL (reference sequence). The CDR3: CASSQQGTNTEAFF. CDR3 DNA sequence: TGTGCCAGCAGCCAACAGGGGACGAACACTGAAGCTTTCTTT.

As for this clone: In the same sample, other DNA sequences code for this CDR3. The chain uses TRBV5-1 and TRBJ2-7; 7 nucleotides line up with TRBD2. Per germline, CDR1 SGHRS and CDR2 YFSETQ. This CDR3 is built from 15 residues. V gave up 5 bases and J gave up 0 bases; unmatched junction bases: 8. This chain's CDR3 is CASSFGRPDSYEQYF. DNA for the CDR3: TGCGCCAGCAGTTTCGGGAGGCCCGACTCCTACGAGCAGTACTTC.

The V gene is TRBV10-3, the J gene TRBJ2-4; 9 bases agree with TRBD2. The J segment lost 1 base and the V segment lost 5 bases, leaving 15 bases of the junction unmatched. Germline V gene lookup returns CDR1 ENHRY and CDR2 SYGVKD. The CDR3 contains 19 residues. The chain's CDR3 is CAISSGPPIAGDAKNIQYF. As DNA, the CDR3 is TGTGCCATCAGTTCAGGACCCCCGATAGCGGGAGATGCCAAAAACATTCAGTACTTC.

The chain has TRBV6-9 and TRBJ2-1; D remains unclear. CDR1 and CDR2 (germline): MNHGY, SVAAGI. The length of the CDR3 is 20 residues. Trimming removed 2 bases at V and 0 bases at J, with 23 bases between. CDR3 protein: CASSYIGRPTAASSYNEQFF. DNA for the CDR3: TGTGCCAGCAGTTATATAGGAAGACCCACGGCGGCTAGCTCCTACAATGAGCAGTTCTTC.

The rearrangement links TRBV2 to TRBJ2-7, with unresolved D. Trimming took 4 bases from V and 4 from J, leaving 8 bases between them. CDR1 and CDR2 (germline): SNHLY, FYNNEI. The CDR3 spans 12 residues. The CDR3 bases are TGTGCCAGCAGTGTGTTTTTATACGAGCAGTACTTC. It codes for CASSVFLYEQYF.

V gene TRBV15 combines with J gene TRBJ1-2; 9 bases agree with TRBD1. CDR1 LNHNV and CDR2 YYDKDF come from the germline V gene (reference sequence). This CDR3 region has 14 residues. V was clipped by 3 bases and J by 6 bases; unmatched bases: 5. This CDR3 reads CATSRGGQGDGYTF. CDR3 nucleotide sequence: TGTGCCACCAGCAGGGGGGGACAGGGTGATGGCTACACCTTC.

This chain joins TRBV24-1 and TRBJ2-2; possible D gene TRBD2, 5 bases. Trimming left V 9 bases short and J 0 bases short, with 10 bases between. In germline, CDR1 is KGHDR, CDR2 SFDVKD. The CDR3 contains 14 residues. As DNA, the CDR3 is TGTGCCACCGGAGGTGGAACGAACACCGGGGAGCTGTTTTTT. Amino acid sequence: CATGGGTNTGELFF.

This rearrangement joins TRBV18 to TRBJ2-1, with a possible D match to TRBD2 (6 bases). In germline, CDR1 is KGHSH, CDR2 LQKENI. Between the trimmed V and J ends, which lost 3 bases and 3 bases, there was a span of 12 bases. The CDR3 spans 15 residues. The CDR3 loop reads CASSPGGSGYNEQFF. The CDR3 DNA follows: TGTGCCAGCTCACCGGGGGGTAGCGGCTACAATGAGCAGTTCTTC.

The gene calls are TRBV6-1 and TRBJ2-3; TRBD1 is a possible D gene (6 bases). The CDR3 loop spans 19 amino acids. CDR1 is MNHNS and CDR2 is SASEGT in the germline V gene. V shed 2 bases and J shed 2 bases, with 23 bases lying between them. CDR3 in amino acids: CASSEPKWGRAGFTDTQYF. The CDR3 nucleotides read TGTGCCAGCAGTGAACCTAAGTGGGGGCGCGCAGGGTTCACAGATACGCAGTATTTT.

The rearrangement joins TRBV10-3 to TRBJ1-1, with D perhaps matching TRBD1 (5 bases). The CDR3 extends over 13 amino acids. Trimming cost V 9 bases and J 2 bases, with 13 bases left between them. Germline V gene lookup returns CDR1 ENHRY and CDR2 SYGVKD. DNA of the CDR3: TGTGCCATTAGGGGTCAGCTAAACACTGAAGCTTTCTTT. This codes for CAIRGQLNTEAFF.

The chain employs TRBV5-1 and TRBJ2-7; TRBD2 matches at 11 bases. V dropped 0 bases and J dropped 7; count of bases not matched to a gene: 6. Germline V gene data show CDR1 as SGHRS and CDR2 as YFSETQ. The CDR3 length is 15 residues. The CDR3, as DNA: TGCGCCAGCAGCTTGGAACTAGCGGGAGCTGGAGAGCAGTACTTC. Residues: CASSLELAGAGEQYF.

The CDR3, as DNA: TGTGCCAGTAGTATAGTGGCCCAGGGGTCATACTACACCTTC. This sequence encodes CASSIVAQGSYYTF. V is TRBV19 and J is TRBJ1-2, with a weak D call TRBD1 (6 bases). The CDR3 length is 14 residues. The germline gives CDR1 LNHDA, CDR2 SQIVND (reference sequence). V was pared by 1 base and J by 10 bases, with 16 bases between.

The rearrangement joins TRBV5-1 to TRBJ2-2; a weak D match, TRBD2 (5 bases). V was pared by 5 bases and J by 1 base, with 9 bases between. The CDR3 is made up of 14 amino acids. Germline V lookup: CDR1 SGHRS, CDR2 YFSETQ. The CDR3 is CASRPGLNTGELFF. CDR3 DNA: TGCGCCAGCAGACCGGGGTTGAACACCGGGGAGCTGTTTTTT.